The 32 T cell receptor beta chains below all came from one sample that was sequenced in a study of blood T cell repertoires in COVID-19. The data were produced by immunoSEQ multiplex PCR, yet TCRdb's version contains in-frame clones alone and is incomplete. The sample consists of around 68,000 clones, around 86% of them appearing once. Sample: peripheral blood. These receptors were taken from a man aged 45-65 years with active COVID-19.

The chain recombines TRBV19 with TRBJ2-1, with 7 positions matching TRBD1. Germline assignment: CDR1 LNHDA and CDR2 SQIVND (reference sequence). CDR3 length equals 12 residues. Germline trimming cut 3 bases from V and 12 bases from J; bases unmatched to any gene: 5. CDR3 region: CASSIDRARQFF. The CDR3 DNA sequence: TGTGCCAGTAGTATCGACAGGGCGCGGCAGTTCTTC. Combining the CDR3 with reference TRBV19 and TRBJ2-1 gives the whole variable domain DGGITQSPKYLFRKEGQNVTLSCEQNLNHDAMYWYRQDPGQGLRLIYYSQIVNDFQKGDIAEGYSVSREKKESFPLTVTSAQKNPTAFYLCASSIDRARQFFGPGTRLTVL.

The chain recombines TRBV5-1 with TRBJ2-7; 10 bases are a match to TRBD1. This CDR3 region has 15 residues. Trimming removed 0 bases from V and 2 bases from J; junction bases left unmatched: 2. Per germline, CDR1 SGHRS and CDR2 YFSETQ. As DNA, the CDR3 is TGCGCCAGCAGCTTGGGACAGGGGGCTGCCTACGAGCAGTACTTC. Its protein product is CASSLGQGAAYEQYF.

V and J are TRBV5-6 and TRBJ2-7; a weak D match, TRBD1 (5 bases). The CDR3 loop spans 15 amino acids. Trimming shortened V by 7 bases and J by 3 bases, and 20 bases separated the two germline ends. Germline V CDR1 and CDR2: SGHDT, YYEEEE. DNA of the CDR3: TGTGCCAGCGCGACCCGACAGTCGCAGAACTACGAGCAGTACTTC. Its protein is CASATRQSQNYEQYF.

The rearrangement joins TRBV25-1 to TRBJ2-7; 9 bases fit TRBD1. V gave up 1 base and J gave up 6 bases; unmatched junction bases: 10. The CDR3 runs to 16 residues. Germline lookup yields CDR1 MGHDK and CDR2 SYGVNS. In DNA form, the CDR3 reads TGTGCCAGCAGTGAATCACAGGGGGCCTTGAGCCGCGAGCAGTACTTC. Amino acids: CASSESQGALSREQYF.

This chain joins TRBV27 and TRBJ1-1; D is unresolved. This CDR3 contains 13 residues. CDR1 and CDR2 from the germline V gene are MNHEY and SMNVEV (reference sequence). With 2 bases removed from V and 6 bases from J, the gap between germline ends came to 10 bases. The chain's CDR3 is CASSLGGLAEAFF. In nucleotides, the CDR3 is TGTGCCAGCAGTTTAGGTGGCCTGGCTGAAGCTTTCTTT.

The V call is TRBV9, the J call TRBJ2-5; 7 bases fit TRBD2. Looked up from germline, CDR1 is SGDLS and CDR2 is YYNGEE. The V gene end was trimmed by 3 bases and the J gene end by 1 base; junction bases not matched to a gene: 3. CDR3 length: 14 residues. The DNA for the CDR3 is TGTGCCAGCAGCGCGAGCGGGGTCCAAGAGACCCAGTACTTC. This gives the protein CASSASGVQETQYF.

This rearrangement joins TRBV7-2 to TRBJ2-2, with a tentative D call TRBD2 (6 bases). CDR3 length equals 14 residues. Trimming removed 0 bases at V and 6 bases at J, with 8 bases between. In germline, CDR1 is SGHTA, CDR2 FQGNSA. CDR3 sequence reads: CASSLAGGSGELFF. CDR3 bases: TGTGCCAGCAGCTTAGCGGGGGGTTCCGGGGAGCTGTTTTTT. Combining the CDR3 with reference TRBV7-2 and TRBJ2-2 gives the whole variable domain GAGVSQSPSNKVTEKGKDVELRCDPISGHTALYWYRQSLGQGLEFLIYFQGNSAPDKSGLPSDRFSAERTGGSVSTLTIQRTQQEDSAVYLCASSLAGGSGELFFGEGSRLTVL.

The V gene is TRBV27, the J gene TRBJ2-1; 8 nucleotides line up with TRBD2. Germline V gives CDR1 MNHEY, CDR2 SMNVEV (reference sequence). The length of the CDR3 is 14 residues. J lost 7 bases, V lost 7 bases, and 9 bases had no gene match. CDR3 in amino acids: CASTLAGAWNEQFF. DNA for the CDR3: TGTGCCAGCACCCTAGCGGGCGCCTGGAATGAGCAGTTCTTC.

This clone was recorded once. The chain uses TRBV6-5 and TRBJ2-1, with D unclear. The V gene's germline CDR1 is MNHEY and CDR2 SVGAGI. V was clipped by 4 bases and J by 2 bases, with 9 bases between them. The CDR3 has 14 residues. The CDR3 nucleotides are TGTGCCAGCAGTTGGTTAGCCACCTACAATGAGCAGTTCTTC. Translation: CASSWLATYNEQFF.

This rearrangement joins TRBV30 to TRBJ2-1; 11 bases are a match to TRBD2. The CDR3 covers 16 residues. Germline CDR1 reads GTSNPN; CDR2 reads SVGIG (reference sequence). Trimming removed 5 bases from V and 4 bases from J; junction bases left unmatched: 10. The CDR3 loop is CAWRDLGLAGYNEQFF. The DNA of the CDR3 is TGTGCCTGGCGAGACCTCGGACTAGCGGGTTACAATGAGCAGTTCTTC.

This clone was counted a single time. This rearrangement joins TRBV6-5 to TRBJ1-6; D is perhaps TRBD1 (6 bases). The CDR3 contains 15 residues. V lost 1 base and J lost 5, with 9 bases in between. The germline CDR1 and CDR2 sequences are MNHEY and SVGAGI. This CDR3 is CASSYWTENNSPLHF. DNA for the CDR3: TGTGCCAGCAGTTACTGGACAGAGAATAATTCACCCCTCCACTTT.

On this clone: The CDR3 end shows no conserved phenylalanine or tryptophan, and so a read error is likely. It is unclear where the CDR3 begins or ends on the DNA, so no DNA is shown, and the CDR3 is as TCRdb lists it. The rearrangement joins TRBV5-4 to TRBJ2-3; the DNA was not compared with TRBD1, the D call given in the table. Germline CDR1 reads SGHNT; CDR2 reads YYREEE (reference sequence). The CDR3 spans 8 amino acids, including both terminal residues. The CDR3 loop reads CASSVGQE.

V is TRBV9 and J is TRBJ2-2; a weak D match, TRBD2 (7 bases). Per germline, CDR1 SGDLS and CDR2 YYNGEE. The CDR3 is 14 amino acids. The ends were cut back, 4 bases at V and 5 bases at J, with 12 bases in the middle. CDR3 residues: CASSSGGRTGELFF. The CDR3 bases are TGTGCCAGCAGCTCCGGGGGGCGAACCGGGGAGCTGTTTTTT.

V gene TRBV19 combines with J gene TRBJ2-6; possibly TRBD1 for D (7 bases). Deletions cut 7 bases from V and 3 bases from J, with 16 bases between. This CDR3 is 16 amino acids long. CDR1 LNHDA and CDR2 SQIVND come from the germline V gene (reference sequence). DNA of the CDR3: TGTGCCAGTAAAGACCAGGGGGGTGTTGGGGCCAACGTCCTGACTTTC. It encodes CASKDQGGVGANVLTF.

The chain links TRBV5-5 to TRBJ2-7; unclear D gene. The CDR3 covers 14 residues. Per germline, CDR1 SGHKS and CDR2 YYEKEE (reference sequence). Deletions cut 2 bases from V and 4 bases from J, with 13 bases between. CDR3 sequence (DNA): TGTGCCAGCAGCTTAGGCAGGTCCCCGTACGAGCAGTACTTC. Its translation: CASSLGRSPYEQYF. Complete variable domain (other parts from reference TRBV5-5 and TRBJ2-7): DAGVTQSPTHLIKTRGQQVTLRCSPISGHKSVSWYQQVLGQGPQFIFQYYEKEERGRGNFPDRFSARQFPNYSSELNVNALLLGDSALYLCASSLGRSPYEQYFGPGTRLTVT.

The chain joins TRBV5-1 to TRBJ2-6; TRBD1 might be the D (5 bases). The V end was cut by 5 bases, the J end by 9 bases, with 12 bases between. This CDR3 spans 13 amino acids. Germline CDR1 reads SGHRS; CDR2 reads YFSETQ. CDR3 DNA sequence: TGCGCCAGCAGTCAAGGGGTGGACAACGTCCTGACTTTC. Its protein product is CASSQGVDNVLTF.

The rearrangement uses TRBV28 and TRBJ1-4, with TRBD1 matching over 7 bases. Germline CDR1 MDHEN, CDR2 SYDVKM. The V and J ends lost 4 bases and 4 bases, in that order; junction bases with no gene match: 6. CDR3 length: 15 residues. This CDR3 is CASSSRTGRNEKLFF. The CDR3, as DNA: TGTGCCAGCAGTTCTCGGACAGGCCGTAATGAAAAACTGTTTTTT.

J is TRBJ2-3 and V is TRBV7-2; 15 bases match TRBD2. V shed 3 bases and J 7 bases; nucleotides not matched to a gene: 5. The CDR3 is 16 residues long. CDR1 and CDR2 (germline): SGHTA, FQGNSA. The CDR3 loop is CASSFWTSGGGNTQYF. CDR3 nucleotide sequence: TGTGCCAGCAGCTTCTGGACTAGCGGGGGGGGAAATACGCAGTATTTT.

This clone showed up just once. The CDR3 here is CASSVGFSLDEQFF. The CDR3 DNA follows: TGTGCCAGCAGCGTAGGTTTTAGCTTGGATGAGCAGTTCTTC. The rearrangement uses TRBV9 and TRBJ2-1; no definite D call. CDR3 length: 14 amino acids. The V end was cut by 0 bases, the J end by 8 bases, with 12 bases between. The germline V gene encodes CDR1 SGDLS and CDR2 YYNGEE.

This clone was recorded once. Here the CDR3 reads CASSLRGIQETQYF. Here the CDR3 DNA reads TGTGCCAGCAGCTTACGGGGGATCCAAGAGACCCAGTACTTC. V and J are TRBV7-9 and TRBJ2-5; a weak D match, TRBD2 (6 bases). Deletions cut 2 bases from V and 1 base from J, with 8 bases between. The CDR3 is 14 amino acids. Germline-derived CDR1 and CDR2 are SEHNR and FQNEAQ (reference sequence). Combining the CDR3 with reference TRBV7-9 and TRBJ2-5 gives the whole variable domain DTGVSQNPRHKITKRGQNVTFRCDPISEHNRLYWYRQTLGQGPEFLTYFQNEAQLEKSRLLSDRFSAERPKGSFSTLEIQRTEQGDSAMYLCASSLRGIQETQYFGPGTRLLVL.

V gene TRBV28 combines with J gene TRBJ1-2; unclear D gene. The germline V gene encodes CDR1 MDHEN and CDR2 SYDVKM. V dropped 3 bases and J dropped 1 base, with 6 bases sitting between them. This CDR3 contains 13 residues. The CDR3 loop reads CASSLGGNYGYTF. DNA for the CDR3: TGTGCCAGCAGTTTGGGAGGTAACTATGGCTACACCTTC.

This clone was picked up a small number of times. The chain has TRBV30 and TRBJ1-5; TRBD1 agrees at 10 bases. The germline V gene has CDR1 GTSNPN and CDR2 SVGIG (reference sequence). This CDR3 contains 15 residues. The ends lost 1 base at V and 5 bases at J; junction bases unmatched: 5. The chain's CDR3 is CAWSAFDRGHQPQHF. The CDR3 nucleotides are TGTGCCTGGAGTGCCTTTGACAGGGGGCATCAGCCCCAGCATTTT.

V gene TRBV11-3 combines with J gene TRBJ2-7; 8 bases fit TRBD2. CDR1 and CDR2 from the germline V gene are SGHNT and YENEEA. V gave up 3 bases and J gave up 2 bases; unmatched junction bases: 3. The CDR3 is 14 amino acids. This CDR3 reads CASSFSGDTYEQYF. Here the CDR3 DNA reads TGTGCCAGCAGCTTTAGCGGGGATACCTACGAGCAGTACTTC.

This CDR3 reads CASRVTGKREKLFF. The CDR3, as DNA: TGTGCCAGCCGAGTCACGGGGAAGAGAGAAAAACTGTTTTTT. The genes are TRBV27 and TRBJ1-4; D is undetermined. The CDR3 sequence is 14 residues long. CDR1 is MNHEY and CDR2 is SMNVEV in the germline V gene (reference sequence). V gave up 8 bases and J gave up 8 bases, with 18 bases separating them.

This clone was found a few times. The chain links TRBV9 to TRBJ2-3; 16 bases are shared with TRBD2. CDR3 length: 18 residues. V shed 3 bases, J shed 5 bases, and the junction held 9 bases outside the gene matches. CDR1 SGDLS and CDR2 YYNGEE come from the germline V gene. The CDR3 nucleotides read TGTGCCAGCAGCGCTAGCACGGGACTAGCGGGGGGGAGAGATACGCAGTATTTT. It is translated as CASSASTGLAGGRDTQYF.

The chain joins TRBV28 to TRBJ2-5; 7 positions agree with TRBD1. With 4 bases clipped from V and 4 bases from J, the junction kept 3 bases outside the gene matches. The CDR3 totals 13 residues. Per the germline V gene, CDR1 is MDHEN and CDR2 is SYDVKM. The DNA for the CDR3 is TGTGCCAGCAGTTGGGACAGCGGAGAGACCCAGTACTTC. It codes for CASSWDSGETQYF.

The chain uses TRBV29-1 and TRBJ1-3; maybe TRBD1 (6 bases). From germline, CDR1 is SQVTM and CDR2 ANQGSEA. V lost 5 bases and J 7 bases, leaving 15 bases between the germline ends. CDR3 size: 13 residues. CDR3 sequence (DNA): TGCAGCGTTTTACAGGGAGGGAGGAACACCATATATTTT. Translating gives CSVLQGGRNTIYF.

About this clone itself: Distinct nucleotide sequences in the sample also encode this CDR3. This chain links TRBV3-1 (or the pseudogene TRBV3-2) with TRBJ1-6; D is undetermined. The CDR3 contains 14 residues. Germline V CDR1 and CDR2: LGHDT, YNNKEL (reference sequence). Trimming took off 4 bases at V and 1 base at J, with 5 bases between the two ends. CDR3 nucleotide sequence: TGTGCCAGCAGCCCTAGGTCCTATAATTCACCCCTCCACTTT. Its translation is CASSPRSYNSPLHF.

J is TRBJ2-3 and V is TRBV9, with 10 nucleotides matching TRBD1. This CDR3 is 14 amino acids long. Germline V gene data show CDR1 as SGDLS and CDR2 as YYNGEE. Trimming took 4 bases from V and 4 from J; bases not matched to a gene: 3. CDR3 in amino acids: CASSFGQGADTQYF. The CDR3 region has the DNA TGTGCCAGCAGCTTCGGACAGGGGGCAGATACGCAGTATTTT.

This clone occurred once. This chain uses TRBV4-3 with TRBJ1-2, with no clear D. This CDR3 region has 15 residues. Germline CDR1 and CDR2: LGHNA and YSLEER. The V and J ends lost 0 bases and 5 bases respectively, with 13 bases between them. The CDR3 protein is CASSQERSLAYGYTF. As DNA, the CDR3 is TGCGCCAGCAGCCAAGAAAGGAGCCTCGCTTATGGCTACACCTTC.

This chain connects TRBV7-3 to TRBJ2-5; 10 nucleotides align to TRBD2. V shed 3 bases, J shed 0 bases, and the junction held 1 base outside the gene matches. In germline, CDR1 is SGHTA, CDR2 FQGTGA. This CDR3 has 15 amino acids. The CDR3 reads CASSFSGGYQETQYF. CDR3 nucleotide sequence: TGTGCCAGCAGCTTTAGCGGGGGGTACCAAGAGACCCAGTACTTC.

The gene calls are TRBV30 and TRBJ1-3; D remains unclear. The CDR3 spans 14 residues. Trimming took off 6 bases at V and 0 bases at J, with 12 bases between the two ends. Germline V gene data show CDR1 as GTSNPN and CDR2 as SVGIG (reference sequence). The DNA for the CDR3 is TGTGCCTGCCTTGGCCGCGGCTCTGGAAACACCATATATTTT. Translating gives CACLGRGSGNTIYF.